The 17 T cell receptor beta chains given below trace back to one sample, sequenced in a study of tumor-infiltrating lymphocytes in glioblastoma multiforme. TCRB libraries came from RNA via three nested multiplex PCR rounds. Each CDR3 protein gets one entry after TCRdb re-called the multiplex PCR reads with MiXCR. The repertoire has 9,900 or so distinct CDR3 sequences, about 72% of them found once; the top ten carry about two fifths. The sample was brain tumor tissue. Every receptor here comes from a male donor with glioblastoma.

Turning to this clonotype: A read error may produce the germline difference seen at one junction end. This chain joins TRBV11-2 and TRBJ2-2; a possible D gene is TRBD2 (5 bases). CDR1 is SGHAT and CDR2 is FQNNGV in the germline V gene. This CDR3 has 19 amino acids. The CDR3 here is CAGSFSPYRDEYRTGELFF. The CDR3 nucleotides are TGCGCCGGCAGCTTCAGTCCTTACCGGGATGAATATAGGACCGGGGAGCTGTTTTTT. The full variable domain, with the rest looked up from reference TRBV11-2 and TRBJ2-2, is EAGVAQSPRYKIIEKRQSVAFWCNPISGHATLYWYQQILGQGPKLLIQFQNNGVVDDSQLPKDRFSAERLKGVDSTLKIQPAKLEDSAVYLCAGSFSPYRDEYRTGELFFGEGSRLTVL.

The gene calls are TRBV11-1 and TRBJ2-5; perhaps TRBD1 as D (5 bases). The V end was cut by 5 bases, the J end by 3 bases, with 16 bases between. The CDR3 has 15 residues. Germline V CDR1 and CDR2: SGHAT, FQDESV (reference sequence). CDR3 nucleotides: TGTGCCAGCAGCCCCGTTTGGGGCCGGGAAGAGACCCAGTACTTC. This translates into CASSPVWGREETQYF.

V usage is TRBV29-1 and J usage is TRBJ2-1; either TRBD1 or TRBD2 may supply D (6 bases each). The germline V gene encodes CDR1 SQVTM and CDR2 ANQGSEA. Trimming left V 7 bases short and J 6 bases short, with 19 bases between. The CDR3 contains 14 residues. The CDR3 DNA reads as TGCAGCGCTGGGGGGCAGCAGGGAGGCAATGAGCAGTTCTTC. It yields the protein CSAGGQQGGNEQFF.

As for this clonotype: An end of the junction differs from the germline gene, which may be a read error. The chain recombines TRBV28 with TRBJ2-5; the D gene is possibly TRBD2 (5 bases). The CDR3 covers 20 residues. Per the germline V gene, CDR1 is MDHEN and CDR2 is SYDVKM. DNA for the CDR3: TGTACCAGCAGTTTTGAAACCTATGGCTTGTCTAGTGGGAGCGTGAAGACCCAGTACTTC. This gives the protein CTSSFETYGLSSGSVKTQYF.

This clonotype was counted only a few times. One junction end does not reproduce the germline sequence, and a read error may be involved. The chain links TRBV20-1 to TRBJ2-7; no firm D call. The CDR3 contains 12 residues. Looked up from germline, CDR1 is DFQATT and CDR2 is SNEGSKA (reference sequence). The CDR3 DNA follows: TGCAATGCTACAAAATTGTGCTACGAGCAGTACTTC. This codes for CNATKLCYEQYF.

As to this clonotype: A junction end diverges from the germline sequence, so it may reflect a read error. The V and J genes are TRBV20-1 and TRBJ1-6; possible D gene TRBD1, 5 bases. This CDR3 comprises 14 residues. Germline loops: CDR1 DFQATT, CDR2 SNEGSKA (reference sequence). The CDR3 loop reads CSAPGTDNNSSLHF. The CDR3 DNA sequence: TGCAGTGCTCCCGGGACGGATAATAATTCATCCCTCCACTTT.

In its sample, this clonotype was seen a few times. The V gene is TRBV11-2, the J gene TRBJ2-2; maybe TRBD2 (6 bases). V lost 5 bases, J lost 0 bases, and 19 bases lay in between. Germline V gives CDR1 SGHAT, CDR2 FQNNGV. The CDR3 is 18 residues long. The CDR3 nucleotides are TGTGCCAGCAGCCAAAGACTAGTGACGACGACGAACACCGGGGAGCTGTTTTTT. Protein: CASSQRLVTTTNTGELFF.

This clonotype has only a few counts. Since no conserved phenylalanine or tryptophan closes the CDR3, a read error is the likely cause. This chain joins TRBV29-1 and TRBJ2-2, with 11 bases lining up with TRBD2. The germline CDR1 and CDR2 sequences are SQVTM and ANQGSEA. The CDR3 length is 15 residues. The CDR3 is CGVTGTSGFSRELFL. The CDR3 nucleotides read TGCGGCGTGACCGGGACTAGCGGATTTAGCAGGGAGCTGTTTCTT.

In this sample, this clonotype turned up many times. Sequence at one end of the junction differs from germline and may be a read error. V usage is TRBV30 and J usage is TRBJ2-2; D perhaps matches TRBD2 (7 bases). This CDR3 spans 13 amino acids. Per germline, CDR1 GTSNPN and CDR2 SVGIG (reference sequence). The CDR3 loop reads CARRGGNTGELFF. The CDR3 region has the DNA TGTGCCCGGAGGGGGGGGAACACCGGGGAGCTGTTTTTT.

The chain links TRBV6-6 to TRBJ2-1; 8 nucleotides line up with TRBD2. This CDR3 is built from 18 residues. Germline CDR1 MNHNY, CDR2 SVGAGI (reference sequence). The trim removed 7 bases at V and 4 bases at J, leaving 18 bases unmatched. CDR3: CASTLKRLMAGGYNEQFF. The CDR3 DNA sequence: TGTGCCAGCACCCTCAAGCGGTTAATGGCGGGAGGATACAATGAGCAGTTCTTC.

Concerning this clonotype itself: The conserved phenylalanine or tryptophan is not found at the CDR3 terminus, so this likely reflects a read error. The chain couples TRBV11-2 to TRBJ2-1; TRBD1 agrees at 9 bases. The CDR3 is 13 amino acids. Germline CDR1 SGHAT, CDR2 FQNNGV. CDR3 protein: CPSSLDRGSEQFL. In DNA form, the CDR3 reads TGTCCCAGCAGCTTAGACAGGGGGAGTGAGCAGTTCCTC.

The chain combines TRBV11-2 with TRBJ2-1, with D hard to call. The germline gives CDR1 SGHAT, CDR2 FQNNGV. The CDR3 totals 12 residues. V lost 5 bases and J lost 7, with 9 bases in between. Here the CDR3 DNA reads TGTGCCAGCAGCATGCCGTGGAATGAGCAGTTCTTC. Translation: CASSMPWNEQFF.

V is TRBV20-1 and J is TRBJ1-4, with a possible D match to TRBD1 (5 bases). The length of the CDR3 is 13 residues. The germline gives CDR1 DFQATT, CDR2 SNEGSKA (reference sequence). V was shortened by 2 bases and J by 8 bases, with 12 bases between the two germline ends. The CDR3 sequence is CSARSGTAEKLFF. In DNA form, the CDR3 reads TGCAGTGCTAGAAGCGGGACGGCAGAAAAACTGTTTTTT.

This chain connects TRBV11-2 to TRBJ2-1; 13 positions agree with TRBD2. V was clipped by 5 bases and J by 3 bases; unmatched bases: 10. Germline loops: CDR1 SGHAT, CDR2 FQNNGV. The CDR3 loop spans 18 amino acids. The CDR3 sequence: CASSPGLAGPEIYNEQFF. CDR3 DNA sequence: TGTGCCAGCAGCCCGGGACTAGCGGGACCCGAGATCTACAATGAGCAGTTCTTC.

V gene TRBV20-1 combines with J gene TRBJ1-6; D unclear. V was shortened by 0 bases and J by 9 bases, with 6 bases between the two germline ends. This CDR3 spans 12 amino acids. Germline CDR1 DFQATT, CDR2 SNEGSKA (reference sequence). CDR3 sequence: CSAREKTSPLHF. In DNA form, the CDR3 reads TGCAGTGCTAGAGAGAAAACTTCACCCCTCCACTTT.

The gene calls are TRBV29-1 and TRBJ2-2; possibly TRBD1 for D (6 bases). The germline gives CDR1 SQVTM, CDR2 ANQGSEA. With 2 bases removed from V and 0 bases from J, the gap between germline ends came to 16 bases. The CDR3 is 17 residues long. CDR3 bases: TGCAGCGTTGAATGGGCAGGGGAATCGGCGAACACCGGGGAGCTGTTTTTT. Residues: CSVEWAGESANTGELFF.

The gene calls are TRBV11-2 and TRBJ2-7; possible D gene TRBD2, 5 bases. CDR1 is SGHAT and CDR2 is FQNNGV in the germline V gene. The V and J ends lost 0 bases and 12 bases respectively, with 15 bases between them. The CDR3 spans 13 residues. The CDR3 region has the DNA TGTGCCAGCAGCTTAGATCGGGGTGGGCTAGCGTACTTC. Its protein is CASSLDRGGLAYF.